Described below is a single T cell receptor (beta chain) sequence and its context. Its antigen is not known. The data were taken from a study of T cell repertoires in cytomegalovirus infection. Overall study context: The authors relied on CMV epitopes, both recently identified HLA-C-restricted and well-studied HLA-B-restricted. Indications came from public TCR beta signatures; they pointed to CMV infection and to a matching HLA type.

This CDR3 is built from 15 residues. J was trimmed by 6 bases and V by 5 bases; bases with no gene match: 7. Germline V gene sequence: CDR1 SGHVS, CDR2 FNYEAQ. TCRdb independently ran MiXCR on the reads; one entry per CDR3 protein. The table lists roughly 800,000 distinct CDR3 sequences, 25% to 35% of them singletons, with around 13% in the top ten. This TCR was recovered from a human donor in good health (CMV status not recorded). Some clones in this sample may be carry-over from other donors' samples. The source material was cultured CD8+ T cells from PBMCs, sampled from culture after CMV antigen stimulation. The chain carries TRBV7-6 and TRBJ2-1; 10 bases align to TRBD2. The CDR3 is CASSELAGVSNEQFF. DNA of the CDR3: TGTGCCAGCAGCGAGCTAGCGGGGGTCAGCAATGAGCAGTTCTTC.